This TCR beta chain comes out of a study of identical twins. The study's findings and limits: Conclusions came from cross-sectional statistical analysis, not from following the same donors. With beta out-of-frame sequences, excess sharing by twins was weaker.

Worth noting for this clonotype: What it binds is not known.

Using its own MiXCR run on the 5' RACE reads, TCRdb lists one record per CDR3 protein. Of just under 650,000 distinct CDR3 sequences in the sample, around 7.4% were seen once. CDR3 length: 13 residues. From germline, CDR1 is SGHRS and CDR2 YFSETQ. The V and J ends lost 4 bases and 8 bases, in that order; junction bases with no gene match: 1. Separately, the same data were catalogued under a study of yellow fever vaccine responses in identical twins. That study adds: Twins reportedly mounted vaccine T cell responses that seemed partly convergent, partly personalized.

The J gene is TRBJ2-1, the V gene TRBV5-1, with 12 bases matching TRBD2. The sequencing input was PBMCs. This receptor was identified in a woman under 30 in good health. CDR3 residues: CASSLAGGYEQFF. The CDR3 region has the DNA TGCGCCAGCAGCCTAGCGGGGGGGTATGAGCAGTTCTTC.